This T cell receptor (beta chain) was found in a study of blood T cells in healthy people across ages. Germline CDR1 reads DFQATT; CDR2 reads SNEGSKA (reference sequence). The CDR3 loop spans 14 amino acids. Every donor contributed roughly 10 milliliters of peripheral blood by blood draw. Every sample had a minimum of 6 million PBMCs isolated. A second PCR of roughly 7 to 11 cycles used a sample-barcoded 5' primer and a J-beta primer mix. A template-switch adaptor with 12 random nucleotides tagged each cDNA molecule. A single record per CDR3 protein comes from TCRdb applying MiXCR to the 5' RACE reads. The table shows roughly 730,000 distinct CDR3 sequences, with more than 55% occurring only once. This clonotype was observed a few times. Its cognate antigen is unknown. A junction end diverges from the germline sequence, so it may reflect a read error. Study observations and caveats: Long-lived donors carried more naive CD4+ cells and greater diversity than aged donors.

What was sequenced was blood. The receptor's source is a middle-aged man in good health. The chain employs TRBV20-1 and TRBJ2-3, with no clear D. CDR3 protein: CSASLAASTDTQYF. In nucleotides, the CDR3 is TGCAGTGCTAGTTTAGCAGCCAGCACGGATACGCAGTATTTT.